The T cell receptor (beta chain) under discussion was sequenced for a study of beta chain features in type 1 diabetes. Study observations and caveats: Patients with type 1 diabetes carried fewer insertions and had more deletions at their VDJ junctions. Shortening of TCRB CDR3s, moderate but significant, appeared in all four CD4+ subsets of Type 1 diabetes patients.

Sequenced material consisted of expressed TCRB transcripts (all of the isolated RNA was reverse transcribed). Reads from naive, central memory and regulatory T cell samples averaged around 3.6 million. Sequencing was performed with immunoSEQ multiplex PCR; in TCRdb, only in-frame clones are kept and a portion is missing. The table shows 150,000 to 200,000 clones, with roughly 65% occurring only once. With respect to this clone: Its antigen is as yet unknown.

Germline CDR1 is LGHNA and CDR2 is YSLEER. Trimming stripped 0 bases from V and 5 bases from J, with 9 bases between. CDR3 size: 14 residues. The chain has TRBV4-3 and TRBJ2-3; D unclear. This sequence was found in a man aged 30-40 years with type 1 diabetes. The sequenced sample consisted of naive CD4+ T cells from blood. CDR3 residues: CASSQDWRKDTQYF. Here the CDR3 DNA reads TGCGCCAGCAGCCAAGATTGGCGGAAAGATACGCAGTATTTT.